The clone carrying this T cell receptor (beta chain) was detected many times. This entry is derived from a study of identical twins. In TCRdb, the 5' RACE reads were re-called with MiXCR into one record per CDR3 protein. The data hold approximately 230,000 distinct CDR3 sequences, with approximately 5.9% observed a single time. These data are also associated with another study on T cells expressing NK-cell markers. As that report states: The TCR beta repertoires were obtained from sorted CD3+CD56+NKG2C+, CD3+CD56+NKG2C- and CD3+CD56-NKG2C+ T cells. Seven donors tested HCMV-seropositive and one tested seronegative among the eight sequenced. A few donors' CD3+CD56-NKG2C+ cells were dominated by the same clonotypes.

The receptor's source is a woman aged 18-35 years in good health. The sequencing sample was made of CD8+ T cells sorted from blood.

As DNA, the CDR3 is TGCAGCGTGGGAGGGACTAGCGGGGATGTCCCCTCCGAGCAGTACTTC. It codes for CSVGGTSGDVPSEQYF. This chain uses TRBV29-1 with TRBJ2-7; 13 bases match TRBD2. Germline V gene lookup returns CDR1 SQVTM and CDR2 ANQGSEA. CDR3 length: 16 residues. V trimming: 6 bases; J trimming: 6 bases; junction bases outside the gene matches: 14.